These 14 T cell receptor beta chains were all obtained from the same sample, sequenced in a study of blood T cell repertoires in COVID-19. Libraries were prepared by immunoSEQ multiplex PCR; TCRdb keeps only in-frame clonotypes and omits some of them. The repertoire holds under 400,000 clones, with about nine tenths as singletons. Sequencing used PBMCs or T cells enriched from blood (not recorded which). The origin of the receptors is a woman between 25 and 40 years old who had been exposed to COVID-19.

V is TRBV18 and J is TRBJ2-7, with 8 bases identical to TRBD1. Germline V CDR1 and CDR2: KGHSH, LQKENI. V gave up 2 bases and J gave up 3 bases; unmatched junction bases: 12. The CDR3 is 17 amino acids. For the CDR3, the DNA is TGTGCCAGCTCACCAAGGGGTCCAGGGGGCGCCTTCTACGAGCAGTACTTC. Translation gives CASSPRGPGGAFYEQYF.

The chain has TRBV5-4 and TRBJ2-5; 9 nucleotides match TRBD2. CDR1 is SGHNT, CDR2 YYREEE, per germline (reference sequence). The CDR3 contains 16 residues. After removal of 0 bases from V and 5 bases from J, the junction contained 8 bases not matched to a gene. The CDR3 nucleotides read TGTGCCAGCAGCTTGGAGGGCGGGAGGGCCGTGGAGACCCAGTACTTC. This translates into CASSLEGGRAVETQYF.

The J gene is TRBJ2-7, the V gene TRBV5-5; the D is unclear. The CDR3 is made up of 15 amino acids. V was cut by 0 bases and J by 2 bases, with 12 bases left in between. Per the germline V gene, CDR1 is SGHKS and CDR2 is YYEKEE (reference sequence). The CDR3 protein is CASSLEPGRPYEQYF. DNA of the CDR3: TGTGCCAGCAGCTTGGAGCCAGGAAGGCCCTACGAGCAGTACTTC.

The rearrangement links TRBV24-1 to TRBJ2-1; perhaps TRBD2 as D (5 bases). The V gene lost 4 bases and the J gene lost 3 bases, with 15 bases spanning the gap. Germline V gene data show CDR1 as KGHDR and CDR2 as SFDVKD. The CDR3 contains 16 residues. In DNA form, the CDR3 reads TGTGCCACCAGTGAGGGCGGCTCGGGGTTCTACAATGAGCAGTTCTTC. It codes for CATSEGGSGFYNEQFF.

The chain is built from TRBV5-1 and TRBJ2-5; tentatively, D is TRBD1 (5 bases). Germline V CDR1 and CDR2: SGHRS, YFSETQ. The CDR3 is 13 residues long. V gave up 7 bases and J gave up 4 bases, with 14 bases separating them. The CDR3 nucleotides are TGCGCCAGCCGTGGGCAGGGCGGAGAGACCCAGTACTTC. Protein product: CASRGQGGETQYF.

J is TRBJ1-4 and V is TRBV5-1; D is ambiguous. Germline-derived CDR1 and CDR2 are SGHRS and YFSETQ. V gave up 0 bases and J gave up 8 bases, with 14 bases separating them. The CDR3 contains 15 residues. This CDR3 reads CASSLDPGSPEKLFF. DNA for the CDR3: TGCGCCAGCAGCTTGGATCCGGGGTCACCCGAAAAACTGTTTTTT.

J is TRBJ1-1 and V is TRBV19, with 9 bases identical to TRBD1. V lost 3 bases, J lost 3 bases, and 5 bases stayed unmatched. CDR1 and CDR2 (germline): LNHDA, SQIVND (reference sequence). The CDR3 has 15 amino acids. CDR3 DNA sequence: TGTGCCAGTAGTATCGGACAGGGGATTTACACTGAAGCTTTCTTT. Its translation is CASSIGQGIYTEAFF.

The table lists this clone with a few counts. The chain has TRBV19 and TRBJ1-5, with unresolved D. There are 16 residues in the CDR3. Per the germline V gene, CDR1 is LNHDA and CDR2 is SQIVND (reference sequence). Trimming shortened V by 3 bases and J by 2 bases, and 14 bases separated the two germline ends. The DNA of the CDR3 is TGTGCCAGTAGTATCTATGTCTCAATAGGCAATCAGCCCCAGCATTTT. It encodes CASSIYVSIGNQPQHF. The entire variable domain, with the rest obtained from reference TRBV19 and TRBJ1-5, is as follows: DGGITQSPKYLFRKEGQNVTLSCEQNLNHDAMYWYRQDPGQGLRLIYYSQIVNDFQKGDIAEGYSVSREKKESFPLTVTSAQKNPTAFYLCASSIYVSIGNQPQHFGDGTRLSIL.

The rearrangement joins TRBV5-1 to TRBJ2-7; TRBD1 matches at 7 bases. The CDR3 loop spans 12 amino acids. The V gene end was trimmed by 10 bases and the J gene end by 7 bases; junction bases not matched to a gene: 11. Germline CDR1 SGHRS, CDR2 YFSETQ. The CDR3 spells CASQQGWSEQYF. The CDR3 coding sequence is TGCGCCTCTCAACAGGGGTGGTCGGAGCAGTACTTC.

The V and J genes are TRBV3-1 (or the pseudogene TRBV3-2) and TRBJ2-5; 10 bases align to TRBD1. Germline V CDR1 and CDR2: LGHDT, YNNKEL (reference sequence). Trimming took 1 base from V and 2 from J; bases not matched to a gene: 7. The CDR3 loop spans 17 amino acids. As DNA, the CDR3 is TGTGCCAGCAGCCAAGGTCGACAGGGGGCATTTCAAGAGACCCAGTACTTC. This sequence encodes CASSQGRQGAFQETQYF.

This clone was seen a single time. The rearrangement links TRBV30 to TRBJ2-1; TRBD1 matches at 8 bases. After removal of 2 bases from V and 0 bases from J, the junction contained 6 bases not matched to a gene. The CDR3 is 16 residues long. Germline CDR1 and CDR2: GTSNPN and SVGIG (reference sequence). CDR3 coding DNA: TGTGCCTGGAGTCGTCCCGGGACAGGCTCCTACAATGAGCAGTTCTTC. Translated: CAWSRPGTGSYNEQFF.

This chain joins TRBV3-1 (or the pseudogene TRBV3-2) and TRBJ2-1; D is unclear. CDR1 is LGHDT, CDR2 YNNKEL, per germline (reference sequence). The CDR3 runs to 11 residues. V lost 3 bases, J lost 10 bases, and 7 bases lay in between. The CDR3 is CASSHTGEQFF. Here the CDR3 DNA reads TGTGCCAGCAGCCACACCGGGGAGCAGTTCTTC.

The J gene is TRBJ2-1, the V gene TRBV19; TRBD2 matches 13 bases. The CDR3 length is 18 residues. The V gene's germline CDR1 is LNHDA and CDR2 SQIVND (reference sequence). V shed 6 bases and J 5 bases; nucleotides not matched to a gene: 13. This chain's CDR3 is CASSQTWTSGSGHNEQFF. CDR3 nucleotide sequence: TGTGCCAGTAGCCAAACCTGGACTAGCGGGAGCGGGCACAATGAGCAGTTCTTC.

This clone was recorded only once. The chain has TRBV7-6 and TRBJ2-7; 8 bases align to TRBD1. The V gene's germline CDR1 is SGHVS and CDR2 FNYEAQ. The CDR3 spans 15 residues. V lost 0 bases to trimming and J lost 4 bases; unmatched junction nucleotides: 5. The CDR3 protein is CASSLADRVSYEQYF. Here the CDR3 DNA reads TGTGCCAGCAGCTTAGCGGACAGGGTTAGTTACGAGCAGTACTTC.